The rows below give T cell receptor beta chains drawn from one sample of a study of shared T cell receptors in the human thymus. Measured with immunoSEQ multiplex PCR; TCRdb has only the in-frame clones, and not every one. The sample holds over 450,000 clones, approximately 80% seen once. The sample was also reused in another study, on human thymus T cells.

The sample taken for sequencing was thymocytes. The receptors derive from a boy in the first two years of life with a congenital heart defect. The CDR3 runs from the conserved cysteine through the conserved F or W. The D gene is left open where the match is weak. Some rows have no size entry. The others give once, few or many, or a class for an expanded clone.

d_gene: -
v_gene: TRBV11-2
abundance: -
j_gene: TRBJ2-7
CDR3aa: CASSFHMTTYEQYF
CDR3nt: TGTGCCAGCAGCTTTCATATGACAACCTACGAGCAGTACTTC

d_gene: -
v_gene: TRBV19
abundance: few
j_gene: TRBJ1-4
CDR3aa: CASKEGTRNEKLFF
CDR3nt: TGTGCCAGTAAGGAGGGGACGAGGAATGAAAAACTGTTTTTT

d_gene: -
v_gene: TRBV29-1
abundance: -
j_gene: TRBJ2-7
CDR3aa: CSVRVNNYEQYF
CDR3nt: TGCAGCGTTCGGGTCAATAACTACGAGCAGTACTTC

d_gene: -
v_gene: TRBV19
abundance: -
j_gene: TRBJ1-1
CDR3aa: CASTLRGNTEAFF
CDR3nt: TGTGCCAGTACCCTTAGGGGAAACACTGAAGCTTTCTTT

d_gene: TRBD1
v_gene: TRBV2
abundance: -
j_gene: TRBJ1-3
CDR3aa: CASSRDRVDHSGNTIYF
CDR3nt: TGTGCCAGCAGCCGGGACAGGGTTGATCACTCTGGAAACACCATATATTTT

d_gene: -
v_gene: TRBV6-5
abundance: -
j_gene: TRBJ1-1
CDR3aa: CASTFTGSGTEAFF
CDR3nt: TGTGCCAGCACCTTTACAGGGTCGGGCACTGAAGCTTTCTTT

d_gene: TRBD2
v_gene: TRBV30
abundance: -
j_gene: TRBJ2-1
CDR3aa: CAWSFAGTSGSEQFF
CDR3nt: TGTGCCTGGAGTTTTGCCGGGACTAGCGGTAGTGAGCAGTTCTTC

d_gene: -
v_gene: TRBV27
abundance: -
j_gene: TRBJ2-7
CDR3aa: CASSFSHAGLYEQYF
CDR3nt: TGTGCCAGCAGTTTTAGCCACGCGGGACTCTACGAGCAGTACTTC

d_gene: -
v_gene: TRBV7-6
abundance: -
j_gene: TRBJ2-7
CDR3aa: CASSPNLVPLSYEQYF
CDR3nt: TGTGCCAGCAGCCCTAACCTAGTCCCCCTCTCCTACGAGCAGTACTTC

d_gene: TRBD1
v_gene: TRBV5-6
abundance: -
j_gene: TRBJ2-7
CDR3aa: CASSLDRGYEQYF
CDR3nt: TGTGCCAGCAGCTTGGACAGGGGGTACGAGCAGTACTTC

d_gene: TRBD1
v_gene: TRBV4-1
abundance: once
j_gene: TRBJ1-3
CDR3aa: CASSQDPPGTGTGNTIYF
CDR3nt: TGCGCCAGCAGCCAAGACCCCCCCGGGACAGGGACAGGAAACACCATATATTTT

d_gene: -
v_gene: TRBV5-1
abundance: -
j_gene: TRBJ2-5
CDR3aa: CASSVGGRGRETQYF
CDR3nt: TGCGCCAGCAGCGTGGGGGGCAGGGGAAGAGAGACCCAGTACTTC

d_gene: -
v_gene: TRBV5-5
abundance: -
j_gene: TRBJ2-7
CDR3aa: CASSLGSGAPYEQYF
CDR3nt: TGTGCCAGCAGCTTGGGAAGCGGAGCTCCCTACGAGCAGTACTTC

d_gene: TRBD1
v_gene: TRBV27
abundance: -
j_gene: TRBJ2-7
CDR3aa: CASSSPASPGTGYEQYF
CDR3nt: TGTGCCAGCAGTTCGCCCGCATCCCCTGGGACAGGCTACGAGCAGTACTTC

d_gene: -
v_gene: TRBV11-2
abundance: -
j_gene: TRBJ1-5
CDR3aa: CASSLRQSNQPQHF
CDR3nt: TGTGCCAGCAGCCTTCGACAGAGCAATCAGCCCCAGCATTTT

d_gene: TRBD1
v_gene: TRBV27
abundance: once
j_gene: TRBJ1-5
CDR3aa: CASSCGQGSGQPQHF
CDR3nt: TGTGCCAGCAGTTGCGGACAGGGGTCCGGGCAGCCCCAGCATTTT

d_gene: TRBD2
v_gene: TRBV4-2
abundance: -
j_gene: TRBJ2-7
CDR3aa: CASSQEGTSGRWVYEQYF
CDR3nt: TGTGCCAGCAGCCAAGAAGGGACTAGCGGGAGATGGGTTTACGAGCAGTACTTC

d_gene: -
v_gene: TRBV21-1
abundance: -
j_gene: TRBJ2-1
CDR3aa: CASSPRTGAYNEQFF
CDR3nt: TGTGCCAGCAGCCCCCGGACAGGAGCCTACAATGAGCAGTTCTTC

d_gene: -
v_gene: TRBV28
abundance: -
j_gene: TRBJ1-5
CDR3aa: CASSSDLYKVHSNQPQHF
CDR3nt: TGTGCCAGCAGTTCCGACTTATACAAGGTTCATAGCAATCAGCCCCAGCATTTT

d_gene: -
v_gene: TRBV28
abundance: once
j_gene: TRBJ2-2
CDR3aa: CASSLGLAGGTGELFF
CDR3nt: TGTGCCAGCAGTTTAGGGCTAGCCGGAGGGACCGGGGAGCTGTTTTTT

d_gene: TRBD1
v_gene: TRBV7-6
abundance: -
j_gene: TRBJ1-2
CDR3aa: CASSTTDRFLHGYTF
CDR3nt: TGTGCCAGCAGCACAACGGACAGGTTTTTACATGGCTACACCTTC

d_gene: -
v_gene: TRBV28
abundance: few
j_gene: TRBJ1-2
CDR3aa: CASSPAGSPYGYTF
CDR3nt: TGTGCCAGCAGCCCAGCGGGAAGCCCCTATGGCTACACCTTC

d_gene: TRBD1
v_gene: TRBV29-1
abundance: few
j_gene: TRBJ2-1
CDR3aa: CSVTTDRGVYNEQFF
CDR3nt: TGCAGCGTGACCACGGACAGGGGAGTTTACAATGAGCAGTTCTTC

d_gene: TRBD1
v_gene: TRBV15
abundance: -
j_gene: TRBJ2-7
CDR3aa: CATSRGQGIAYEQYF
CDR3nt: TGTGCCACCAGCAGAGGACAGGGTATTGCCTACGAGCAGTACTTC

d_gene: -
v_gene: TRBV5-1
abundance: few
j_gene: TRBJ2-6
CDR3aa: CASSPYSGANVLTF
CDR3nt: TGCGCCAGCAGCCCGTACTCTGGGGCCAACGTCCTGACTTTC

d_gene: TRBD2
v_gene: TRBV12-5
abundance: -
j_gene: TRBJ2-2
CDR3aa: CASSLAGVETGELFF
CDR3nt: TGTGCTAGTTCCTTAGCGGGAGTGGAAACCGGGGAGCTGTTTTTT

d_gene: TRBD2
v_gene: TRBV6-5
abundance: -
j_gene: TRBJ2-5
CDR3aa: CASSYSHGRGETQYF
CDR3nt: TGTGCCAGCAGTTACTCGCACGGGAGGGGAGAGACCCAGTACTTC

d_gene: TRBD2
v_gene: TRBV4-1
abundance: -
j_gene: TRBJ2-7
CDR3aa: CASSQDHQRERFSYEQYF
CDR3nt: TGCGCCAGCAGCCAAGATCACCAGCGGGAGCGGTTCTCCTACGAGCAGTACTTC

d_gene: TRBD2
v_gene: TRBV7-9
abundance: -
j_gene: TRBJ2-2
CDR3aa: CASTPRLAVETGELFF
CDR3nt: TGTGCCAGCACCCCACGACTAGCGGTAGAAACCGGGGAGCTGTTTTTT

d_gene: TRBD2
v_gene: TRBV5-1
abundance: -
j_gene: TRBJ2-2
CDR3aa: CASSSPLAGRGGELFF
CDR3nt: TGCGCCAGCAGCTCGCCGCTAGCGGGACGAGGCGGGGAGCTGTTTTTT

d_gene: TRBD2
v_gene: TRBV2
abundance: -
j_gene: TRBJ2-7
CDR3aa: CARRELAVLQGSYEQYF
CDR3nt: TGTGCCAGAAGGGAACTAGCGGTCCTACAGGGCTCCTACGAGCAGTACTTC

d_gene: TRBD1
v_gene: TRBV28
abundance: -
j_gene: TRBJ1-2
CDR3aa: CASSYPRLGTGAPNYGYTF
CDR3nt: TGTGCCAGCAGTTACCCGCGCCTCGGGACAGGGGCCCCTAACTATGGCTACACCTTC

d_gene: -
v_gene: TRBV12-5
abundance: -
j_gene: TRBJ2-3
CDR3aa: CASGYREDTQYF
CDR3nt: TGTGCTAGTGGTTACCGGGAGGATACGCAGTATTTT

d_gene: -
v_gene: TRBV10-1
abundance: -
j_gene: TRBJ2-7
CDR3aa: CASRIQGFVQWYF
CDR3nt: TGCGCCAGCAGAATACAGGGATTCGTGCAGTGGTACTTC

d_gene: -
v_gene: TRBV21-1
abundance: once
j_gene: TRBJ2-4
CDR3aa: CASSKEVDRGLAKNIQYF
CDR3nt: TGTGCCAGCAGCAAAGAAGTGGACAGGGGGCTAGCCAAAAACATTCAGTACTTC

d_gene: -
v_gene: TRBV5-6
abundance: -
j_gene: TRBJ1-2
CDR3aa: CASSLGGYTTDYGYTF
CDR3nt: TGTGCCAGCAGCTTGGGCGGTTACACCACTGACTATGGCTACACCTTC

d_gene: -
v_gene: TRBV27
abundance: -
j_gene: TRBJ2-1
CDR3aa: CASSLGQTREGPYNEQFF
CDR3nt: TGTGCCAGCAGTTTGGGTCAAACCAGGGAAGGCCCCTACAATGAGCAGTTCTTC

d_gene: TRBD2
v_gene: TRBV4-3
abundance: -
j_gene: TRBJ2-7
CDR3aa: CASSQGKTSGTYEQYF
CDR3nt: TGCGCCAGCAGCCAAGGAAAGACTAGCGGGACGTACGAGCAGTACTTC

d_gene: TRBD2
v_gene: TRBV4-2
abundance: -
j_gene: TRBJ2-7
CDR3aa: CASSQPRASGGGSPYEQYF
CDR3nt: TGTGCCAGCAGCCAACCCCGGGCTAGCGGGGGGGGATCTCCCTACGAGCAGTACTTC

d_gene: TRBD1
v_gene: TRBV15
abundance: -
j_gene: TRBJ1-5
CDR3aa: CATSRERTGGSSNQPQHF
CDR3nt: TGTGCCACCAGCAGAGAGCGGACAGGGGGCTCTAGCAATCAGCCCCAGCATTTT

d_gene: TRBD2
v_gene: TRBV7-2
abundance: -
j_gene: TRBJ2-3
CDR3aa: CASSVAGLTDTQYF
CDR3nt: TGTGCCAGCAGCGTAGCGGGGCTCACAGATACGCAGTATTTT

d_gene: -
v_gene: TRBV4-1
abundance: -
j_gene: TRBJ2-6
CDR3aa: CASSQGSRGSGANVLTF
CDR3nt: TGCGCCAGCAGCCAAGGGTCCAGGGGTTCTGGGGCCAACGTCCTGACTTTC

d_gene: TRBD1
v_gene: TRBV27
abundance: -
j_gene: TRBJ2-2
CDR3aa: CASRTGGTGELFF
CDR3nt: TGTGCCAGCAGGACAGGGGGCACCGGGGAGCTGTTTTTT

d_gene: TRBD2
v_gene: TRBV27
abundance: -
j_gene: TRBJ2-2
CDR3aa: CASSCLAGKDTGELFF
CDR3nt: TGTGCCAGCAGTTGCCTAGCGGGGAAAGACACCGGGGAGCTGTTTTTT

d_gene: -
v_gene: TRBV30
abundance: -
j_gene: TRBJ2-3
CDR3aa: CAWSVTYYRDASTDTQYF
CDR3nt: TGTGCCTGGAGTGTAACTTACTACAGGGATGCTAGCACAGATACGCAGTATTTT

d_gene: TRBD1
v_gene: TRBV7-9
abundance: -
j_gene: TRBJ1-2
CDR3aa: CASSGKGQGLYGYTF
CDR3nt: TGTGCCAGCAGTGGGAAGGGACAGGGACTCTATGGCTACACCTTC

d_gene: TRBD2
v_gene: TRBV6-6
abundance: -
j_gene: TRBJ2-5
CDR3aa: CASSREREEQETQYF
CDR3nt: TGTGCCAGCAGTCGCGAGCGGGAGGAGCAAGAGACCCAGTACTTC

d_gene: TRBD2
v_gene: TRBV13
abundance: -
j_gene: TRBJ2-1
CDR3aa: CASSVPRGVLAGGRWGSPYNEQFF
CDR3nt: TGTGCCAGCAGCGTCCCGCGAGGGGTTTTAGCGGGGGGCCGTTGGGGATCCCCGTACAATGAGCAGTTCTTC

d_gene: -
v_gene: TRBV4-2
abundance: -
j_gene: TRBJ2-7
CDR3aa: CASSQGTGTGSYEQYF
CDR3nt: TGTGCCAGCAGCCAAGGAACCGGGACTGGCTCCTACGAGCAGTACTTC

d_gene: TRBD2
v_gene: TRBV2
abundance: -
j_gene: TRBJ2-7
CDR3aa: CASSPTSGRHEQYF
CDR3nt: TGTGCCAGCAGTCCGACTAGCGGGAGGCACGAGCAGTACTTC

d_gene: TRBD2
v_gene: TRBV4-3
abundance: -
j_gene: TRBJ2-5
CDR3aa: CASSQDLGGRALETQYF
CDR3nt: TGCGCCAGCAGCCAAGATTTAGGCGGGAGGGCCTTAGAGACCCAGTACTTC

d_gene: -
v_gene: TRBV11-2
abundance: -
j_gene: TRBJ1-5
CDR3aa: CASSLDRGKGSNQPQHF
CDR3nt: TGTGCCAGCAGCTTAGATCGGGGTAAAGGTAGCAATCAGCCCCAGCATTTT

d_gene: -
v_gene: TRBV7-8
abundance: -
j_gene: TRBJ2-1
CDR3aa: CASSSLAVTSYNEQFF
CDR3nt: TGTGCCAGCAGCAGCTTAGCGGTTACCTCCTACAATGAGCAGTTCTTC

d_gene: -
v_gene: TRBV6-1
abundance: -
j_gene: TRBJ2-4
CDR3aa: CASSEAWVAGKNIQYF
CDR3nt: TGTGCCAGCAGTGAAGCGTGGGTGGCGGGCAAAAACATTCAGTACTTC

d_gene: -
v_gene: TRBV13
abundance: -
j_gene: TRBJ2-7
CDR3aa: CASSLVGNEQYF
CDR3nt: TGTGCCAGCAGCTTAGTTGGCAACGAGCAGTACTTC